The T cell receptor (beta chain) described here comes from a study of cytomegalovirus exposure and HLA in healthy donors. The PCR used 60 Vbeta and 13 Jbeta primers. In the source study's methods: The count from a later analysis was some 76 million unique TCR beta chains, some 10 million of them shared. Clones were sequenced by immunoSEQ multiplex PCR, and TCRdb holds only the in-frame ones, with some missing. The V and J calls and the clone size are those of that table, but D and trimming were determined from the DNA. Seen here are 90,000 to 110,000 clones, under 85% observed once, and the top ten hold 7.5% to 10%. This receptor was identified in a woman between 40 and 55 years old in good health and CMV-seropositive. The source material was PBMCs.

As DNA, the CDR3 is TGTGCCAGCAGCTTAGAACTAGCGGGAGAGACCCAGTACTTC. Translating gives CASSLELAGETQYF. The rearrangement joins TRBV11-3 to TRBJ2-5; TRBD2 aligns across 9 bases. J lost 4 bases, V lost 0 bases, and 0 bases had no gene match. Looked up from germline, CDR1 is SGHNT and CDR2 is YENEEA. The CDR3 has 14 amino acids.